This T cell receptor (beta chain) was captured by sequencing in a study of T-cell reconstitution after alpha-beta-depleted transplantation in children. Unique molecular identifiers were incorporated into the prepared TCRbeta library. TCRdb reprocessed the PCR reads via MiXCR and lists one record per CDR3 protein. The sample yields hundreds of thousands of distinct CDR3 sequences, around a sixth seen once. Per germline, CDR1 SGHTA and CDR2 FQGNSA. V was pared by 5 bases and J by 8 bases, with 18 bases between. The CDR3 runs 15 residues. The sequences come from PBMCs, mostly from graft donor cells, collected 360 days after TCRalphabeta/CD19-depleted stem cell transplant. The sequence was obtained from a male patient between 2 and 10 years old who had a stem cell transplant for acute lymphoblastic leukemia, so the T cells may come from the graft donor. V is TRBV7-2 and J is TRBJ2-2, with D perhaps TRBD1 or TRBD2 (5 bases each). The CDR3 protein is CASSRPGTTFGELFF. Written as DNA, the CDR3 is TGTGCCAGCAGCCGTCCCGGGACCACCTTTGGGGAGCTGTTTTTT.